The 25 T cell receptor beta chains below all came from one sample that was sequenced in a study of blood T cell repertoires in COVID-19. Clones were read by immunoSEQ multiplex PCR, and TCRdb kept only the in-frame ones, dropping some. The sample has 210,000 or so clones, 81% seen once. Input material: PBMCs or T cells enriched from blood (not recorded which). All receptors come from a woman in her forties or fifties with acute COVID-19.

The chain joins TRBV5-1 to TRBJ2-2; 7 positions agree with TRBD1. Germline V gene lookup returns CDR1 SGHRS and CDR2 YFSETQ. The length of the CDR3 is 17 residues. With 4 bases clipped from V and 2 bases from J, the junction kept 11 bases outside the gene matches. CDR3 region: CASSSAKGGLNTGELFF. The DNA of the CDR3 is TGCGCCAGCAGCAGCGCAAAAGGGGGCCTCAACACCGGGGAGCTGTTTTTT.

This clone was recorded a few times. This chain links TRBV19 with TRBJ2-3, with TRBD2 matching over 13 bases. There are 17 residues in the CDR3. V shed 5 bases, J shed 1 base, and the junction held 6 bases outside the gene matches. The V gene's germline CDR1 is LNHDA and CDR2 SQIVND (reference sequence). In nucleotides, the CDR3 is TGTGCCAGTAGTCAAGTTACTAGCGGGAGGGGCACAGATACGCAGTATTTT. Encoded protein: CASSQVTSGRGTDTQYF.

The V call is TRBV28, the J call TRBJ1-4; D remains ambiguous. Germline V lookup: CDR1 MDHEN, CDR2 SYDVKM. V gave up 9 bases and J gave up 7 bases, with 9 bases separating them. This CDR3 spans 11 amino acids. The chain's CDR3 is CASWRGEKLFF. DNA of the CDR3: TGTGCCAGTTGGAGAGGTGAAAAACTGTTTTTT.

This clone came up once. For the CDR3, the DNA is TGTGCCCCTCTGCAGCGGGAGGACCACGAGCAGTACTTC. Protein: CAPLQREDHEQYF. This sequence joins TRBV6-4 and TRBJ2-7, with 9 bases identical to TRBD2. The J segment lost 5 bases and the V segment lost 11 bases, leaving 10 bases of the junction unmatched. This CDR3 comprises 13 residues. In germline, CDR1 is MRHNA, CDR2 SNTAGT.

CDR3 coding DNA: TGTGCCAGCACCGAAGCGGGGGATCCCTCCTACGAGCAGTACTTC. Its protein product is CASTEAGDPSYEQYF. V gene TRBV6-6 combines with J gene TRBJ2-7; 8 nucleotides line up with TRBD2. J lost 0 bases, V lost 7 bases, and 8 bases had no gene match. The CDR3 covers 15 residues. CDR1 is MNHNY and CDR2 is SVGAGI in the germline V gene (reference sequence).

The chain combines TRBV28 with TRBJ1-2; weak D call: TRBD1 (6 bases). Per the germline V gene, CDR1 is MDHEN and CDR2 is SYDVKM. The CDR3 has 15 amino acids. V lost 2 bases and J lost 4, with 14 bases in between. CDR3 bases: TGTGCCAGCAGTTTAAGCGGCAGGGGTGGCTATGGCTACACCTTC. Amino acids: CASSLSGRGGYGYTF.

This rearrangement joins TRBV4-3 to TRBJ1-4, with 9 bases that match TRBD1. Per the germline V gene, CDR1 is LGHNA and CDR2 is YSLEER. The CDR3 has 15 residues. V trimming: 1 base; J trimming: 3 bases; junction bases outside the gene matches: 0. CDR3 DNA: TGCGCCAGCAGCCAAGGACAGGGGGCTAATGAAAAACTGTTTTTT. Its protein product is CASSQGQGANEKLFF.

The CDR3 bases are TGTGCCAGCTCACCACCGACAGGGTCGGGCGGAGAGACCCAGTACTTC. Residues: CASSPPTGSGGETQYF. The genes are TRBV18 and TRBJ2-5; 7 positions agree with TRBD1. After removal of 0 bases from V and 4 bases from J, the junction contained 8 bases not matched to a gene. The CDR3 totals 16 residues. Germline loops: CDR1 KGHSH, CDR2 LQKENI.

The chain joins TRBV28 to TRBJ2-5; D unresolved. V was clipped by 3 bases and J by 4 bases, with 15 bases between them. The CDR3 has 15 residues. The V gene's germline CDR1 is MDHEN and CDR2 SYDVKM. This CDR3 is CASSFVQTLGETQYF. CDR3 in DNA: TGTGCCAGCAGTTTTGTACAGACCTTAGGAGAGACCCAGTACTTC. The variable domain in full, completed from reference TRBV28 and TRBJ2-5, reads DVKVTQSSRYLVKRTGEKVFLECVQDMDHENMFWYRQDPGLGLRLIYFSYDVKMKEKGDIPEGYSVSREKKERFSLILESASTNQTSMYLCASSFVQTLGETQYFGPGTRLLVL.

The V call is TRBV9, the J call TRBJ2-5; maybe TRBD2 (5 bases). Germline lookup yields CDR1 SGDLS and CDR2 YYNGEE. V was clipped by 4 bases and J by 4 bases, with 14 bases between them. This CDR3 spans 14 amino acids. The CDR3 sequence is CASSTTPGGETQYF. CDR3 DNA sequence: TGTGCCAGCAGCACGACACCCGGAGGAGAGACCCAGTACTTC.

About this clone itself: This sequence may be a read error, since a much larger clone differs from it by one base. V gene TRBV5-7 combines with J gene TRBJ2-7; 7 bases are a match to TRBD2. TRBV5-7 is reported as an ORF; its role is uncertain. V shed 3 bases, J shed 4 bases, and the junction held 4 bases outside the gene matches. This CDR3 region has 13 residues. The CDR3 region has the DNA TGTGCCAGCAGCTGGGGGGGGAGGTACGAGCAGTACTTC. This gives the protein CASSWGGRYEQYF.

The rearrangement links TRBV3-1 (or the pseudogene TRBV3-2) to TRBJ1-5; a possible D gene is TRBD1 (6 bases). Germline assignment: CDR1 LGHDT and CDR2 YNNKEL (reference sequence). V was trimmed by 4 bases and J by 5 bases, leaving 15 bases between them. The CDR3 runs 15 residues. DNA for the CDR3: TGTGCCAGCAGCCCTAATGACAGGACTCATCAGCCCCAGCATTTT. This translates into CASSPNDRTHQPQHF.

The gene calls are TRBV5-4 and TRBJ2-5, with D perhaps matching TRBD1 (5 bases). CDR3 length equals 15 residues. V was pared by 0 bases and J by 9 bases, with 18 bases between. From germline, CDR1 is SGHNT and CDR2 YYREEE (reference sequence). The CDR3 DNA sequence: TGTGCCAGCAGCTTGGAAGATTGGCAGGGCAGGGCCCAGTACTTC. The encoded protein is CASSLEDWQGRAQYF. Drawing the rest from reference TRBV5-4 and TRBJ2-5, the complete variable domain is ETGVTQSPTHLIKTRGQQVTLRCSSQSGHNTVSWYQQALGQGPQFIFQYYREEENGRGNFPPRFSGLQFPNYSSELNVNALELDDSALYLCASSLEDWQGRAQYFGPGTRLLVL.

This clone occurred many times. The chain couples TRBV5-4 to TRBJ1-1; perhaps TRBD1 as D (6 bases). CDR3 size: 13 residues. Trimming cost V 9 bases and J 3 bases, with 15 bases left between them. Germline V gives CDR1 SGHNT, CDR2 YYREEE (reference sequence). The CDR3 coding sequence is TGTGCCACCTGGGGGCAGCCTGACACTGAAGCTTTCTTT. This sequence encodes CATWGQPDTEAFF.

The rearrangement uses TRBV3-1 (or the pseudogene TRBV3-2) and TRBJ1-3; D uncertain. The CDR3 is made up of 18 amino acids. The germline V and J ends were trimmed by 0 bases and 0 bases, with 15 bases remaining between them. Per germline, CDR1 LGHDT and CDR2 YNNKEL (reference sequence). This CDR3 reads CASSQDRRSAYSGNTIYF. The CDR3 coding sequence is TGTGCCAGCAGCCAAGACCGCCGATCTGCGTACTCTGGAAACACCATATATTTT.

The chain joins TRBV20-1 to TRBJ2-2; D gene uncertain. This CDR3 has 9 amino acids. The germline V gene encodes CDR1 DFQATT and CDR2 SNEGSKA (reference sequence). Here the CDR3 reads CRLIGELFF. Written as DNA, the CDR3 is TGCAGATTAATAGGGGAGCTGTTTTTT.

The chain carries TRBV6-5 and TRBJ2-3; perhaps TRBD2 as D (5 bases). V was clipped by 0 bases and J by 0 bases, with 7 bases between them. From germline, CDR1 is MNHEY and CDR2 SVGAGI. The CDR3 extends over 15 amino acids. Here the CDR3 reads CASSYSWTSTDTQYF. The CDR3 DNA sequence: TGTGCCAGCAGTTACTCCTGGACTAGCACAGATACGCAGTATTTT.

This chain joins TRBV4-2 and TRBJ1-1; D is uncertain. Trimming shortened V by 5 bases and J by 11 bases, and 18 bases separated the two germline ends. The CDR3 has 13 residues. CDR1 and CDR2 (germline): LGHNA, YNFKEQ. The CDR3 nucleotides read TGTGCCAGCAGCGAACAGCTCACAAATTCGGCTTTCTTT. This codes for CASSEQLTNSAFF.

DNA of the CDR3: TGCGCCAGCAGCCACGGACAGAACTATGGCTACACCTTC. This codes for CASSHGQNYGYTF. The chain recombines TRBV5-1 with TRBJ1-2; maybe TRBD1 (6 bases). CDR3 length: 13 amino acids. Looked up from germline, CDR1 is SGHRS and CDR2 is YFSETQ. V dropped 4 bases and J dropped 2 bases, with 9 bases sitting between them.

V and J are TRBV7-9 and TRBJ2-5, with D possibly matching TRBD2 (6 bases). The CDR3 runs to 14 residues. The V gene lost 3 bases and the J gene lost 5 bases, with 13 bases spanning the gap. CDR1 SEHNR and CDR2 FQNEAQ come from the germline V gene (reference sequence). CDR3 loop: CASSFLGGMETQYF. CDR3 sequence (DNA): TGTGCCAGCAGCTTTTTGGGCGGGATGGAGACCCAGTACTTC.

CDR3 DNA: TGTGCCAGCAGTTTCTCCACGAGGGCTAATGAAAAACTGTTTTTT. It codes for CASSFSTRANEKLFF. This chain links TRBV27 with TRBJ1-4; D is unclear. Germline CDR1 and CDR2: MNHEY and SMNVEV (reference sequence). CDR3 length: 15 residues. Trimming removed 3 bases at V and 3 bases at J, with 11 bases between.

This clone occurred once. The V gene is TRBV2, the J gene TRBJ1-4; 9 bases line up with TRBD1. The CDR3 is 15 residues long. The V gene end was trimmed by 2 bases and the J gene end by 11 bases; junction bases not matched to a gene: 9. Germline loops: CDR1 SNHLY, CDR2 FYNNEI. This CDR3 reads CASSERGQGLAKLFF. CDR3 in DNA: TGTGCCAGCAGTGAAAGGGGACAGGGCCTCGCTAAACTGTTTTTT.

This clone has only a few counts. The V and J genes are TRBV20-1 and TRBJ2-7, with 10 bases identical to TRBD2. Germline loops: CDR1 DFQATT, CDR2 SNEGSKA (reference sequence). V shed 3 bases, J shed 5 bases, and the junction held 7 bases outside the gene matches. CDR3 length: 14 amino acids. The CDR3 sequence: CSASGLAGVHEQYF. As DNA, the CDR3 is TGCAGTGCTAGTGGTCTAGCGGGAGTCCACGAGCAGTACTTC.

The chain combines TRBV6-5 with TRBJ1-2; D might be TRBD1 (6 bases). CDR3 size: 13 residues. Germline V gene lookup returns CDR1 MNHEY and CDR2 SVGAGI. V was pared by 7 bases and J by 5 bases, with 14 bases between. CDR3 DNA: TGTGCCAGCAAATGGGGTGGACAGTATGGCTACACCTTC. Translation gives CASKWGGQYGYTF.

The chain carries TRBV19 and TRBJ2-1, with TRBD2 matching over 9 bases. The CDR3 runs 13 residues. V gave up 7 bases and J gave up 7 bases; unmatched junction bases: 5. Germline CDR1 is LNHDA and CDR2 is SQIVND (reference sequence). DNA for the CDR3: TGTGCCAGTATCGGGACTAGCATGAATGAGCAGTTCTTC. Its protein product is CASIGTSMNEQFF. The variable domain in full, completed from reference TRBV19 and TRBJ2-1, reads DGGITQSPKYLFRKEGQNVTLSCEQNLNHDAMYWYRQDPGQGLRLIYYSQIVNDFQKGDIAEGYSVSREKKESFPLTVTSAQKNPTAFYLCASIGTSMNEQFFGPGTRLTVL.